Sequencing of this T cell receptor (beta chain) was carried out in a study of radiotherapy plus CTLA-4 blockade in lung cancer. The V gene's germline CDR1 is SNHLY and CDR2 FYNNEI. Trimming shortened V by 2 bases and J by 2 bases, and 7 bases separated the two germline ends. The CDR3 spans 14 residues. Only in-frame clones appear in the TCRdb table, and some are missing; sequencing was by immunoSEQ multiplex PCR. This sample carries about 39,000 clones, more than 75% of them seen once, and the ten largest clones take 20% to 30%. This TCR derives from a human donor with non-small cell lung cancer that progressed on radiotherapy plus ipilimumab. Material: peripheral blood, obtained from a patient treated with radiotherapy plus ipilimumab. The V gene is TRBV2, the J gene TRBJ1-3; the D gene is possibly TRBD1 (5 bases). The CDR3 DNA reads as TGTGCCAGCAGTGAATCAGGGACTGGAAACACCATATATTTT. This translates into CASSESGTGNTIYF.